A selection of T cell receptor beta chains follows, all from one sample in a study of blood T cell repertoires in COVID-19. Sequencing was performed with immunoSEQ multiplex PCR; in TCRdb, only in-frame clones are kept and a portion is missing. The sample contains approximately 40,000 clones, about 80% of which appear only once. Sequenced: peripheral blood. Receptor source: a human donor in a cohort sampled during active COVID-19. Both conserved end residues are part of each CDR3. Fields, in order: D gene, clone size, J gene, V gene, CDR3 protein, CDR3 DNA. D genes are given only for firm matches. Not all rows give a size; the values are once, few, many and, for expanded clones, a class.

D: .; size: few; J: TRBJ2-1; V: TRBV5-4; CDR3: CASSLGTGYYNEQFF; DNA: TGTGCCAGCAGCTTGGGTACAGGGTACTACAATGAGCAGTTCTTC
D: TRBD1; size: .; J: TRBJ1-1; V: TRBV5-1; CDR3: CASSLNRDRGRAFF; DNA: TGCGCCAGCAGCTTGAACAGGGACAGGGGCCGGGCTTTCTTT
D: TRBD1; size: .; J: TRBJ1-1; V: TRBV11-1; CDR3: CASKLTGSDTEAFF; DNA: TGTGCCAGCAAGTTGACAGGGTCGGACACTGAAGCTTTCTTT
D: .; size: .; J: TRBJ1-4; V: TRBV7-2; CDR3: CASRLGATNEKLFF; DNA: TGTGCCAGCAGGTTGGGAGCAACTAATGAAAAACTGTTTTTT
D: .; size: .; J: TRBJ1-5; V: TRBV5-4; CDR3: CASSSVPGFSNQPQHF; DNA: TGTGCCAGCAGCTCCGTTCCGGGATTTTCCAATCAGCCCCAGCATTTT
D: .; size: once; J: TRBJ2-5; V: TRBV27; CDR3: CASSFAGWQETQYF; DNA: TGTGCCAGCAGTTTTGCGGGTTGGCAAGAGACCCAGTACTTC
D: TRBD1; size: .; J: TRBJ1-6; V: TRBV30; CDR3: CAWLTGYSPLHF; DNA: TGTGCCTGGCTGACAGGGTATTCACCCCTCCACTTT
D: .; size: .; J: TRBJ1-4; V: TRBV6-4; CDR3: CASSREPNEKLFF; DNA: TGTGCCAGCAGCAGGGAACCGAATGAAAAACTGTTTTTT
D: .; size: .; J: TRBJ2-5; V: TRBV19; CDR3: CASSIGRGAVQETQYF; DNA: TGTGCCAGTAGTATAGGACGGGGGGCCGTCCAAGAGACCCAGTACTTC
D: .; size: .; J: TRBJ2-7; V: TRBV5-6; CDR3: CASSLRTVRYEQYF; DNA: TGTGCCAGCAGCTTGCGGACAGTCCGCTACGAGCAGTACTTC
D: .; size: .; J: TRBJ2-2; V: TRBV12-5; CDR3: CASGWIQPGELFF; DNA: TGTGCTAGTGGTTGGATACAGCCTGGGGAGCTGTTTTTT
D: TRBD1; size: .; J: TRBJ1-2; V: TRBV11-2; CDR3: CASSSDRGYGYTF; DNA: TGTGCCAGCAGCTCAGACAGGGGCTATGGCTACACCTTC
D: .; size: .; J: TRBJ2-1; V: TRBV4-3; CDR3: CASSQVVSGEQFF; DNA: TGCGCCAGCAGCCAAGTTGTCTCCGGTGAGCAGTTCTTC
D: TRBD1; size: once; J: TRBJ1-1; V: TRBV5-5; CDR3: CASSLVPTGLEAFF; DNA: TGTGCCAGCAGCTTGGTCCCGACAGGGCTCGAAGCTTTCTTT
D: .; size: .; J: TRBJ1-5; V: TRBV3-1/TRBV3-2; CDR3: CASSQDLNQPQHF; DNA: TGTGCCAGCAGCCAAGATCTAAATCAGCCCCAGCATTTT
D: .; size: .; J: TRBJ2-3; V: TRBV2; CDR3: CASSEALISNPRDTQYF; DNA: TGTGCCAGCAGTGAAGCGCTTATTTCAAACCCCAGGGATACGCAGTATTTT
D: .; size: few; J: TRBJ2-7; V: TRBV5-3; CDR3: CARSFGRAYEQYF; DNA: TGTGCCAGAAGCTTTGGCAGGGCCTACGAGCAGTACTTC
D: .; size: .; J: TRBJ2-3; V: TRBV4-2; CDR3: CASSQELGGLTDTQYF; DNA: TGTGCCAGCAGCCAAGAGTTGGGCGGGTTGACAGATACGCAGTATTTT
D: .; size: .; J: TRBJ2-5; V: TRBV5-4; CDR3: CASSTTLARETQYF; DNA: TGTGCCAGCAGCACCACCCTGGCCAGGGAGACCCAGTACTTC
D: TRBD1; size: few; J: TRBJ1-5; V: TRBV7-9; CDR3: CASSLGAGGGQPQHF; DNA: TGTGCCAGCAGCTTAGGCGCAGGGGGCGGTCAGCCCCAGCATTTT
D: .; size: .; J: TRBJ1-1; V: TRBV6-5; CDR3: CASSPGAGALEAFF; DNA: TGTGCCAGCAGCCCGGGGGCGGGGGCCCTTGAAGCTTTCTTT
D: .; size: .; J: TRBJ1-3; V: TRBV9; CDR3: CASSPGDARSGNTIYF; DNA: TGTGCCAGCAGCCCGGGGGACGCCCGCTCTGGAAACACCATATATTTT
D: .; size: .; J: TRBJ2-7; V: TRBV11-2; CDR3: CASSLQGRGEQYF; DNA: TGTGCCAGCAGCTTACAGGGCAGGGGCGAGCAGTACTTC
D: TRBD1; size: .; J: TRBJ1-1; V: TRBV11-2; CDR3: CASSLTGGATEAFF; DNA: TGTGCCAGCAGCTTAACAGGGGGAGCCACTGAAGCTTTCTTT
D: TRBD1; size: .; J: TRBJ2-7; V: TRBV11-2; CDR3: CASSLDRVHIYEQYF; DNA: TGTGCCAGCAGTCTTGACAGGGTGCACATCTACGAGCAGTACTTC
D: TRBD2; size: .; J: TRBJ2-3; V: TRBV7-6; CDR3: CASSLGTSGETIVDTQYF; DNA: TGTGCCAGCAGCTTAGGGACTAGCGGGGAGACGATAGTGGATACGCAGTATTTT
D: TRBD1; size: .; J: TRBJ1-1; V: TRBV4-1; CDR3: CASSLLGQGATEAFF; DNA: TGCGCCAGCAGCCTCCTGGGACAGGGGGCCACTGAAGCTTTCTTT
D: TRBD1; size: .; J: TRBJ1-2; V: TRBV2; CDR3: CASRDRGLPYGYTF; DNA: TGTGCCAGCAGGGACAGGGGCCTCCCCTATGGCTACACCTTC
D: .; size: .; J: TRBJ1-5; V: TRBV9; CDR3: CASSTSGSNQPQHF; DNA: TGTGCCAGCAGCACTAGTGGAAGCAATCAGCCCCAGCATTTT
D: TRBD1; size: .; J: TRBJ1-4; V: TRBV4-2; CDR3: CASSQGDSNEKLFF; DNA: TGTGCCAGCAGCCAAGGGGACAGTAATGAAAAACTGTTTTTT
D: TRBD1; size: .; J: TRBJ1-2; V: TRBV12-3/TRBV12-4; CDR3: CASSFFRGDGYTF; DNA: TGTGCCAGCAGTTTTTTCAGGGGGGATGGCTACACTTTC
D: .; size: .; J: TRBJ1-2; V: TRBV5-1; CDR3: CASKHTAENNYGYTF; DNA: TGCGCCAGCAAACATACGGCGGAGAATAACTATGGCTACACCTTC
D: .; size: .; J: TRBJ2-5; V: TRBV11-2; CDR3: CASSPGQGGQETQYF; DNA: TGTGCCAGCAGCCCCGGACAGGGAGGGCAAGAGACCCAGTACTTC
D: TRBD2; size: few; J: TRBJ2-3; V: TRBV6-6; CDR3: CASSYTGGGTDTQYF; DNA: TGTGCCAGCAGTTACACTGGGGGGGGCACAGATACGCAGTATTTT
D: .; size: few; J: TRBJ1-2; V: TRBV19; CDR3: CASSIAAGSSYGYTF; DNA: TGTGCCAGTAGTATAGCTGCAGGGTCAAGTTATGGCTACACCTTC
D: .; size: .; J: TRBJ1-2; V: TRBV6-5; CDR3: CASSYQGSPNYGYTF; DNA: TGTGCCAGCAGTTATCAGGGCAGCCCTAACTATGGCTACACCTTC
D: .; size: .; J: TRBJ2-7; V: TRBV6-4; CDR3: CASGVTRTATYSSYEQYF; DNA: TGTGCCAGCGGTGTAACAAGGACTGCCACCTATTCCTCCTACGAGCAGTACTTC